This entry lists 27 T cell receptor beta chains sequenced from one sample in a study of blood T cell repertoires in COVID-19. The method was immunoSEQ multiplex PCR; TCRdb's version includes in-frame clones alone and lacks a portion of them. The table lists 200,000 to 250,000 clones, around 86% of them singletons. Sequencing was carried out using PBMCs or T cells enriched from blood (not recorded which). These receptors were taken from a woman in her forties with acute COVID-19.

The J gene is TRBJ1-6, the V gene TRBV19; D is perhaps TRBD1 (6 bases). V lost 7 bases, J lost 4 bases, and 11 bases lay in between. Germline V gene lookup returns CDR1 LNHDA and CDR2 SQIVND (reference sequence). This CDR3 is 14 amino acids long. The DNA for the CDR3 is TGTGCCAGTATGGGACACTCGTATAATTCACCCCTCCACTTT. Its translation is CASMGHSYNSPLHF.

This clone was recorded at least ten times. The V gene is TRBV2, the J gene TRBJ2-2; D may be TRBD1 (7 bases). Trimming took 4 bases from V and 6 from J, leaving 9 bases between them. There are 13 residues in the CDR3. Germline CDR1 is SNHLY and CDR2 is FYNNEI. CDR3 residues: CASSVRGAGELFF. The CDR3 DNA reads TGTGCCAGCAGTGTCAGGGGGGCCGGGGAGCTGTTTTTT.

The rearrangement links TRBV24-1 to TRBJ1-2, with 7 nucleotides matching TRBD1. The ends lost 3 bases at V and 3 bases at J; junction bases unmatched: 3. CDR1 and CDR2 (germline): KGHDR, SFDVKD. The length of the CDR3 is 14 residues. The CDR3 DNA is TGTGCCACCAGTGATACCGGGACAGACTATGGCTACACCTTC. Amino acids: CATSDTGTDYGYTF.

This rearrangement joins TRBV19 to TRBJ2-3; TRBD2 matches at 9 bases. V dropped 6 bases and J dropped 0; count of bases not matched to a gene: 7. Germline CDR1 and CDR2: LNHDA and SQIVND (reference sequence). The CDR3 totals 16 residues. The CDR3 reads CASRYGRGGSTDTQYF. CDR3 coding DNA: TGTGCCAGTAGATACGGGCGGGGGGGTAGCACAGATACGCAGTATTTT.

This clone has a single count. The chain is built from TRBV6-1 and TRBJ1-2; 7 nucleotides match TRBD1. This CDR3 has 17 residues. V lost 1 base, J lost 7 bases, and 15 bases stayed unmatched. From germline, CDR1 is MNHNS and CDR2 SASEGT. This chain's CDR3 is CASSEDTRQGVPFGYTF. CDR3 DNA sequence: TGTGCCAGCAGTGAAGACACAAGACAGGGAGTCCCCTTTGGCTACACCTTC.

The J gene is TRBJ1-2, the V gene TRBV19; D gene ambiguous. This CDR3 spans 14 amino acids. Germline V CDR1 and CDR2: LNHDA, SQIVND (reference sequence). Trimming removed 5 bases at V and 0 bases at J, with 10 bases between. The DNA for the CDR3 is TGTGCCAGTAGTCCTGCGGTAGCTAACTATGGCTACACCTTC. Protein: CASSPAVANYGYTF.

V is TRBV5-1 and J is TRBJ1-2, with TRBD1 as a possible D gene (5 bases). Trimming stripped 4 bases from V and 0 bases from J, with 16 bases between. Per germline, CDR1 SGHRS and CDR2 YFSETQ. CDR3 length: 16 amino acids. This CDR3 is CASSLRQRSSNYGYTF. The CDR3 nucleotides read TGCGCCAGCAGCCTCCGACAGAGATCCTCTAACTATGGCTACACCTTC. Using reference TRBV5-1 and TRBJ1-2 for the parts outside the CDR3, the full variable domain is KAGVTQTPRYLIKTRGQQVTLSCSPISGHRSVSWYQQTPGQGLQFLFEYFSETQRNKGNFPGRFSGRQFSNSRSEMNVSTLELGDSALYLCASSLRQRSSNYGYTFGSGTRLTVV.

This sequence joins TRBV7-9 and TRBJ2-7, with TRBD1 identical over 7 bases. CDR1 SEHNR and CDR2 FQNEAQ come from the germline V gene (reference sequence). The V segment lost 5 bases and the J segment 4 bases; nucleotides outside the gene matches: 11. The CDR3 totals 15 residues. The CDR3 region has the DNA TGTGCCAGCAGCCGGGCCGAGGGGGCAGGATACGAGCAGTACTTC. Its protein product is CASSRAEGAGYEQYF.

The genes are TRBV9 and TRBJ2-5; D might be TRBD1 (6 bases). Trimming pared 6 bases from V and 3 bases from J, leaving 15 bases between. The CDR3 is 14 amino acids. Germline V CDR1 and CDR2: SGDLS, YYNGEE. DNA of the CDR3: TGTGCCAGCAACAAGGCGTCAGGGGAAGAGACCCAGTACTTC. This encodes CASNKASGEETQYF.

V usage is TRBV30 and J usage is TRBJ1-5; no firm D call. Germline assignment: CDR1 GTSNPN and CDR2 SVGIG (reference sequence). Trimming shortened V by 7 bases and J by 6 bases, and 16 bases separated the two germline ends. The CDR3 spans 13 residues. This CDR3 reads CAYGEGSAQPQHF. The CDR3 coding sequence is TGTGCCTATGGGGAGGGATCGGCTCAGCCCCAGCATTTT. Combining the CDR3 with reference TRBV30 and TRBJ1-5 gives the whole variable domain SQTIHQWPATLVQPVGSPLSLECTVEGTSNPNLYWYRQAAGRGLQLLFYSVGIGQISSEVPQNLSASRPQDRQFILSSKKLLLSDSGFYLCAYGEGSAQPQHFGDGTRLSIL.

The chain carries TRBV5-4 and TRBJ2-7; 9 bases match TRBD2. After removal of 4 bases from V and 2 bases from J, the junction contained 13 bases not matched to a gene. The CDR3 is made up of 17 amino acids. Germline values: CDR1 SGHNT, CDR2 YYREEE (reference sequence). The CDR3 nucleotides are TGTGCCAGCAGCCGACCCCTTAGCGGGGGCCAGACCTACGAGCAGTACTTC. Protein product: CASSRPLSGGQTYEQYF.

The chain is built from TRBV10-2 and TRBJ1-5; no clear D. The V and J ends lost 3 bases and 0 bases respectively, with 6 bases between them. Looked up from germline, CDR1 is WSHSY and CDR2 is SAAADI. The CDR3 is 14 amino acids. CDR3 residues: CASSDYYSNQPQHF. The CDR3 DNA is TGCGCCAGCAGTGACTATTATAGCAATCAGCCCCAGCATTTT.

The chain recombines TRBV5-1 with TRBJ2-2, with 10 nucleotides matching TRBD2. CDR1 SGHRS and CDR2 YFSETQ come from the germline V gene. V gave up 1 base and J gave up 3 bases; unmatched junction bases: 9. The CDR3 sequence is 18 residues long. CDR3 amino acids: CASSLSSGGTPHTGELFF. In DNA form, the CDR3 reads TGCGCCAGCAGCTTGAGTAGCGGGGGGACCCCCCACACCGGGGAGCTGTTTTTT.

The V gene is TRBV19, the J gene TRBJ1-4; TRBD1 agrees at 7 bases. J was trimmed by 7 bases and V by 6 bases; bases with no gene match: 8. The CDR3 runs to 14 residues. Per germline, CDR1 LNHDA and CDR2 SQIVND (reference sequence). The CDR3 sequence: CASRLTGSAEKLFF. CDR3 nucleotide sequence: TGTGCCAGTAGGTTGACAGGGTCCGCTGAAAAACTGTTTTTT.

The chain employs TRBV3-1 (or the pseudogene TRBV3-2) and TRBJ2-5; 11 bases align to TRBD2. Germline assignment: CDR1 LGHDT and CDR2 YNNKEL (reference sequence). The ends lost 3 bases at V and 3 bases at J; junction bases unmatched: 3. The CDR3 contains 15 residues. CDR3 in DNA: TGTGCCAGCAGCCACAGACTAGCGGGGAAAGAGACCCAGTACTTC. This encodes CASSHRLAGKETQYF.

The genes are TRBV4-3 and TRBJ1-4; a weak D match, TRBD1 (6 bases). V was shortened by 4 bases and J by 7 bases, with 10 bases between the two germline ends. CDR3 length: 13 amino acids. The germline V gene has CDR1 LGHNA and CDR2 YSLEER. In DNA form, the CDR3 reads TGCGCCAGCAGCCCATCCAGGGGTGAAAAACTGTTTTTT. It translates to CASSPSRGEKLFF.

The gene calls are TRBV27 and TRBJ2-5; no firm D call. The CDR3 totals 14 residues. V shed 5 bases and J shed 5 bases, with 15 bases lying between them. Germline CDR1 MNHEY, CDR2 SMNVEV (reference sequence). CDR3 amino acids: CASSPLDPRETQYF. In nucleotides, the CDR3 is TGTGCCAGCAGTCCTCTCGACCCGCGGGAGACCCAGTACTTC.

J is TRBJ2-7 and V is TRBV13; D is perhaps TRBD1 (5 bases). This CDR3 comprises 13 residues. V shed 3 bases and J shed 5 bases, with 11 bases lying between them. CDR1 is PRHDT and CDR2 is FYEKMQ in the germline V gene (reference sequence). The CDR3 is CASSLAGIHEQYF. The DNA of the CDR3 is TGTGCCAGCAGCTTGGCAGGGATTCACGAGCAGTACTTC.

The chain is built from TRBV4-3 and TRBJ1-2; no definite D call. There are 13 residues in the CDR3. Deletions cut 0 bases from V and 4 bases from J, with 6 bases between. Germline loops: CDR1 LGHNA, CDR2 YSLEER. The CDR3 loop is CASSQDTGYGYTF. As DNA, the CDR3 is TGCGCCAGCAGCCAAGATACCGGCTATGGCTACACCTTC.

The chain couples TRBV21-1 to TRBJ2-1; the table's TRBD2 call for D was not verified on the DNA. TRBV21-1 is a listed pseudogene. The CDR3 runs 21 residues. The CDR3 protein is CATEGGRATRTAGLIYNEQFF. The CDR3 DNA reads as TGTGCCACCGAAGGAGGGCGGGCGACTAGAACGGCGGGACTTATCTACAATGAGCAGTTCTTC.

This chain uses TRBV2 with TRBJ2-7, with 7 nucleotides matching TRBD1. After removal of 5 bases from V and 2 bases from J, the junction contained 12 bases not matched to a gene. Per germline, CDR1 SNHLY and CDR2 FYNNEI. CDR3 length equals 16 residues. The DNA of the CDR3 is TGTGCCAGCAGTAAACCTGGGGACAGTTCGGCCTACGAGCAGTACTTC. This gives the protein CASSKPGDSSAYEQYF.

The rearrangement links TRBV7-2 to TRBJ2-3; TRBD2 matches at 7 bases. CDR1 is SGHTA, CDR2 FQGNSA, per germline. V gave up 3 bases and J gave up 5 bases; unmatched junction bases: 2. This CDR3 spans 13 amino acids. CDR3 region: CASSFGGEDTQYF. The CDR3 coding sequence is TGTGCCAGCAGCTTTGGGGGGGAAGATACGCAGTATTTT.

V usage is TRBV30 and J usage is TRBJ1-1, with TRBD1 as a possible D gene (6 bases). This CDR3 has 12 residues. V was clipped by 0 bases and J by 5 bases, with 7 bases between them. Germline CDR1 is GTSNPN and CDR2 is SVGIG (reference sequence). In nucleotides, the CDR3 is TGTGCCTGGAGTGTAGGGGGAACTGAAGCTTTCTTT. Its translation is CAWSVGGTEAFF.

The chain has TRBV7-3 and TRBJ1-2; 9 bases fit TRBD1. CDR1 is SGHTA and CDR2 is FQGTGA in the germline V gene. The J segment lost 5 bases and the V segment lost 5 bases, leaving 6 bases of the junction unmatched. The CDR3 loop spans 14 amino acids. CDR3 bases: TGTGCCAGCAGCGTAGACGGGACAGGGTATGGCTACACCTTC. Protein sequence: CASSVDGTGYGYTF.

The J gene is TRBJ1-6, the V gene TRBV29-1, with 7 bases identical to TRBD1. Germline values: CDR1 SQVTM, CDR2 ANQGSEA. The CDR3 totals 15 residues. The V and J ends lost 4 bases and 7 bases, in that order; junction bases with no gene match: 10. The CDR3 spells CSVARRGRVNSPLHF. For the CDR3, the DNA is TGCAGCGTTGCACGGAGGGGGCGGGTGAATTCACCCCTCCACTTT.

For the CDR3, the DNA is TGTGCCAGCAGTGAAGCGCCGGGGTCTGAAGCTTTCTTT. This gives the protein CASSEAPGSEAFF. The V gene is TRBV2, the J gene TRBJ1-1; D not resolved. Germline V gives CDR1 SNHLY, CDR2 FYNNEI. V lost 0 bases and J 6 bases, leaving 8 bases between the germline ends. The CDR3 loop spans 13 amino acids.

The chain has TRBV5-1 and TRBJ1-5; TRBD1 might be the D (5 bases). The CDR3 totals 14 residues. Germline CDR1 and CDR2: SGHRS and YFSETQ. Trimming shortened V by 0 bases and J by 2 bases, and 6 bases separated the two germline ends. This CDR3 is CASSLAGGNQPQHF. In nucleotides, the CDR3 is TGCGCCAGCAGCTTGGCGGGGGGCAATCAGCCCCAGCATTTT. The complete variable domain, with remaining parts taken from reference TRBV5-1 and TRBJ1-5, reads KAGVTQTPRYLIKTRGQQVTLSCSPISGHRSVSWYQQTPGQGLQFLFEYFSETQRNKGNFPGRFSGRQFSNSRSEMNVSTLELGDSALYLCASSLAGGNQPQHFGDGTRLSIL.